These 16 T cell receptor beta chains were sequenced from one sample in a study of PD-L1 blockade in urothelial cancer (dated by TCRdb to about 2017). The time point label, read with the paper, signifies: pretreatment peripheral blood. To prepare the library, the immunoSEQ multiplex PCR assay was applied. The clones in this table, taken by TCRdb from immuneACCESS, are in-frame only. Not every clone is retained; where verified, under half of the shortfall comes from an unresolved V gene, and the cause of the rest is unknown. This sample gives roughly 50,000 clones in total; approximately 83% of them show up just once. Around a sixth of the sample rests with the top ten. The sequencing here drew on PBMCs, taken around atezolizumab (anti-PD-L1) treatment. The receptors here all came from a man between 65 and 80 years old with urothelial cancer.

V usage is TRBV28 and J usage is TRBJ2-6; D ambiguous. V dropped 4 bases and J dropped 5 bases, with 18 bases sitting between them. The CDR3 runs 17 residues. The V gene's germline CDR1 is MDHEN and CDR2 SYDVKM. The CDR3 nucleotides read TGTGCCAGCAGTTGCCGAGAGACACAAAGTCGGGCCAACGTCCTGACTTTC. It encodes CASSCRETQSRANVLTF.

The gene calls are TRBV9 and TRBJ1-1; the match to TRBD1 covers 10 bases. Germline V gives CDR1 SGDLS, CDR2 YYNGEE. Trimming at V came to 0 bases and at J to 1 base, leaving 3 bases not matched to a gene. CDR3 size: 16 residues. The CDR3 loop reads CASSVGGQGKNTEAFF. In nucleotides, the CDR3 is TGTGCCAGCAGCGTAGGGGGACAGGGGAAGAACACTGAAGCTTTCTTT.

The genes are TRBV5-7 and TRBJ1-4; D not certain. TRBV5-7 is recorded as an ORF, its role being uncertain. V was trimmed by 3 bases and J by 3 bases, leaving 21 bases between them. The CDR3 is 18 residues long. CDR3 protein: CASSSHGPSRRANEKLFF. As DNA, the CDR3 is TGTGCCAGCAGCTCCCACGGGCCCTCCCGGAGGGCTAATGAAAAACTGTTTTTT.

The chain uses TRBV19 and TRBJ2-7; 7 bases agree with TRBD1. This CDR3 comprises 14 residues. In germline, CDR1 is LNHDA, CDR2 SQIVND (reference sequence). V shed 4 bases and J 3 bases; nucleotides not matched to a gene: 6. The CDR3 spells CASSRRQGNYEQYF. CDR3 DNA sequence: TGTGCCAGTAGTAGACGACAGGGTAACTACGAGCAGTACTTC.

The chain has TRBV5-1 and TRBJ2-5; 14 nucleotides match TRBD2. The junction had 13 bases not matched to a gene; V was cut back by 4 bases and J by 5 bases. CDR1 is SGHRS and CDR2 is YFSETQ in the germline V gene. This CDR3 has 18 amino acids. The CDR3 sequence: CASSPGTSGSGIRETQYF. DNA of the CDR3: TGCGCCAGCAGCCCCGGGACTAGCGGGAGTGGAATTAGGGAGACCCAGTACTTC.

This clone was counted a few times. V gene TRBV4-1 combines with J gene TRBJ2-5; D may be TRBD1 (6 bases). This CDR3 spans 17 amino acids. In germline, CDR1 is MGHRA, CDR2 YSYEKL. Deletions cut 2 bases from V and 3 bases from J, with 19 bases between. CDR3 bases: TGCGCCAGCAGCCAATCCTCCTTTGGGGGCTATGAAGAGACCCAGTACTTC. It codes for CASSQSSFGGYEETQYF.

The V call is TRBV10-3, the J call TRBJ2-7, with no clear D. This CDR3 is 12 amino acids long. V was clipped by 8 bases and J by 3 bases, with 11 bases between them. Looked up from germline, CDR1 is ENHRY and CDR2 is SYGVKD. CDR3: CAIATGDYEQYF. The CDR3 DNA reads TGTGCCATCGCCACCGGAGACTACGAGCAGTACTTC.

The rearrangement links TRBV5-6 to TRBJ1-5; tentative D call: TRBD1 (5 bases). In germline, CDR1 is SGHDT, CDR2 YYEEEE. CDR3 size: 13 residues. V gave up 4 bases and J gave up 4 bases, with 9 bases separating them. The CDR3 nucleotides are TGTGCCAGCAGCCCTGGGGGGAATCAGCCCCAGCATTTT. This translates into CASSPGGNQPQHF.

CDR3 coding DNA: TGTGCCAGTAGTATAGGGCAGGGGAGAACTGGGGCCAACGTCCTGACTTTC. Its translation is CASSIGQGRTGANVLTF. The chain recombines TRBV19 with TRBJ2-6; tentatively, D is TRBD1 (6 bases). CDR3 length equals 17 residues. Germline V gene data show CDR1 as LNHDA and CDR2 as SQIVND (reference sequence). V was pared by 1 base and J by 2 bases, with 12 bases between.

Only one count was recorded for this clone. CDR3 sequence: CASSDGGDSYNEQFF. The CDR3 DNA reads as TGCGCCAGCAGTGACGGGGGGGACTCCTACAATGAGCAGTTCTTC. The V and J genes are TRBV10-1 and TRBJ2-1; 8 positions agree with TRBD2. In germline, CDR1 is WNHNN, CDR2 SYGVQD (reference sequence). CDR3 length: 15 residues. Germline trimming cut 3 bases from V and 0 bases from J; bases unmatched to any gene: 1.

The sample holds one count of this clone. The rearrangement joins TRBV15 to TRBJ1-2; 8 positions match TRBD1. The V gene's germline CDR1 is LNHNV and CDR2 YYDKDF (reference sequence). The CDR3 covers 15 residues. V trimming: 2 bases; J trimming: 5 bases; junction bases outside the gene matches: 7. CDR3 in amino acids: CATSRRGQGGYGYTF. The CDR3 DNA follows: TGTGCCACCAGCAGAAGAGGACAGGGAGGGTATGGCTACACCTTC.

The V and J genes are TRBV9 and TRBJ2-1, with TRBD2 matching over 8 bases. The ends lost 0 bases at V and 2 bases at J; junction bases unmatched: 10. The germline CDR1 and CDR2 sequences are SGDLS and YYNGEE. The CDR3 runs to 18 residues. The CDR3 DNA follows: TGTGCCAGCAGCGTAGCTTCTGCGGGAGGTTCCCCCTACAATGAGCAGTTCTTC. It codes for CASSVASAGGSPYNEQFF.

This clone has a handful of counts. The chain employs TRBV7-9 and TRBJ1-2; 8 nucleotides align to TRBD1. The length of the CDR3 is 19 residues. V was pared by 5 bases and J by 0 bases, with 17 bases of the junction left unmatched. The germline gives CDR1 SEHNR, CDR2 FQNEAQ (reference sequence). DNA of the CDR3: TGTGCCAGCAGCCCCCTAAAGGACAGGGAACCCTACACTAACTATGGCTACACCTTC. Translation gives CASSPLKDREPYTNYGYTF.

CDR3 in DNA: TGTGCCAGCAGCTCCCGACCGGGACTAGCGGGAGGGGACGAGCAGTACTTC. Translating it yields CASSSRPGLAGGDEQYF. The V gene is TRBV9, the J gene TRBJ2-7; 16 bases are a match to TRBD2. With 4 bases clipped from V and 5 bases from J, the junction kept 9 bases outside the gene matches. The CDR3 is 17 amino acids. Germline-derived CDR1 and CDR2 are SGDLS and YYNGEE.

This clone was found a few times. The genes are TRBV29-1 and TRBJ1-5; maybe TRBD1 (6 bases). Trimming took 6 bases from V and 3 from J, leaving 12 bases between them. Germline CDR1 SQVTM, CDR2 ANQGSEA. This CDR3 is built from 13 residues. Here the CDR3 reads CSVVDSNNQPQHF. DNA for the CDR3: TGCAGCGTCGTGGACAGCAACAATCAGCCCCAGCATTTT.

The chain joins TRBV15 to TRBJ2-1, with TRBD2 identical over 7 bases. The germline CDR1 and CDR2 sequences are LNHNV and YYDKDF (reference sequence). This CDR3 is 16 amino acids long. The junction had 8 bases not matched to a gene; V was cut back by 1 base and J by 5 bases. DNA of the CDR3: TGTGCCACCAGCAGAGGGGAGGGGCGGGGGAACAATGAGCAGTTCTTC. Encoded protein: CATSRGEGRGNNEQFF.